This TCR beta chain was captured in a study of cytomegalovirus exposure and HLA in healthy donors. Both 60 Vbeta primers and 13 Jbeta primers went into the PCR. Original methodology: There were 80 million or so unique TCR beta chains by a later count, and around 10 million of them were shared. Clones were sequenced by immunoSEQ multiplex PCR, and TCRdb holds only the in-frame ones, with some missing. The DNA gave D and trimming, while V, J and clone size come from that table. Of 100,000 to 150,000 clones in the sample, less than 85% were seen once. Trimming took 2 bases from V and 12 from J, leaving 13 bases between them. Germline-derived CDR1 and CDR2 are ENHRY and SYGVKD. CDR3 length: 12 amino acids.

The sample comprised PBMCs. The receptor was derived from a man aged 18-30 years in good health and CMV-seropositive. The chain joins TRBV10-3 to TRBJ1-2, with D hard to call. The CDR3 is CAISEGSEAHTF. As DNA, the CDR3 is TGTGCCATCAGTGAGGGGAGCGAGGCCCACACCTTC.